What follows are 23 T cell receptor beta chains derived from one specimen sequenced in a study of shared clonotypes between healthy human individuals. Selected positively for CCR7 and CD45RO-negative, naive CD8 cells excluded terminally differentiated effector memory CD45RA+ cells. Sequencing was performed with immunoSEQ multiplex PCR; in TCRdb, only in-frame clones are kept and a portion is missing. The table lists about 2 million clones, approximately 94% of them singletons. The sequenced sample consisted of naive CD8+ T cells sorted from blood. These receptors were collected from a man aged 18 to 29 in good health.

As concerns this clone: Other nucleotide sequences in the sample specify the same CDR3. This chain links TRBV9 with TRBJ2-1; 14 nucleotides line up with TRBD2. With V trimmed by 2 bases and J by 9 bases, 1 base remained unmatched. The CDR3 consists of 14 residues. Germline V lookup: CDR1 SGDLS, CDR2 YYNGEE. In nucleotides, the CDR3 is TGTGCCAGCAGCGTGGGACTAGCGGGAGTTGAGCAGTTCTTC. Translation: CASSVGLAGVEQFF.

The chain carries TRBV7-9 and TRBJ1-1; 9 bases fit TRBD1. This CDR3 has 13 residues. Germline V gene lookup returns CDR1 SEHNR and CDR2 FQNEAQ (reference sequence). With V trimmed by 6 bases and J by 6 bases, 5 bases remained unmatched. CDR3 amino acids: CASSPTGGPEAFF. In DNA, the CDR3 is TGTGCCAGCAGTCCCACAGGGGGCCCTGAAGCTTTCTTT.

The rearrangement uses TRBV9 and TRBJ2-2; TRBD1 aligns across 7 bases. CDR3 length: 17 residues. Trimming at V came to 0 bases and at J to 1 base, leaving 6 bases not matched to a gene. The germline CDR1 and CDR2 sequences are SGDLS and YYNGEE. Written as DNA, the CDR3 is TGTGCCAGCAGCGTAGCTTCTCGACAGGGGAACACCGGGGAGCTGTTTTTT. This codes for CASSVASRQGNTGELFF.

This chain connects TRBV7-9 to TRBJ2-1; D unresolved. The CDR3 length is 17 residues. With 5 bases removed from V and 0 bases from J, the gap between germline ends came to 17 bases. CDR1 and CDR2 from the germline V gene are SEHNR and FQNEAQ (reference sequence). The chain's CDR3 is CASSASPVGSSYNEQFF. The CDR3 nucleotides are TGTGCCAGCAGCGCAAGCCCGGTAGGTAGCTCCTACAATGAGCAGTTCTTC. Full variable domain (outside the CDR3, taken from reference TRBV7-9 and TRBJ2-1): DTGVSQNPRHKITKRGQNVTFRCDPISEHNRLYWYRQTLGQGPEFLTYFQNEAQLEKSRLLSDRFSAERPKGSFSTLEIQRTEQGDSAMYLCASSASPVGSSYNEQFFGPGTRLTVL.

This sequence joins TRBV7-8 and TRBJ2-5, with D possibly being TRBD1 or TRBD2 (5 bases each). The germline V gene has CDR1 SGHVS and CDR2 FQNEAQ. The V and J ends lost 0 bases and 4 bases respectively, with 12 bases between them. There are 15 residues in the CDR3. The CDR3 reads CASSLAVGTGETQYF. DNA of the CDR3: TGTGCCAGCAGCTTAGCGGTCGGGACGGGAGAGACCCAGTACTTC.

The gene calls are TRBV30 and TRBJ2-3; the D gene is possibly TRBD2 (5 bases). The V end lost 5 bases, the J end lost 3 bases, and 9 bases lay between the germline ends. Germline CDR1 GTSNPN, CDR2 SVGIG (reference sequence). There are 12 residues in the CDR3. This CDR3 reads CAWEPGTDTQYF. The CDR3 DNA reads TGTGCCTGGGAACCGGGGACAGATACGCAGTATTTT. Together with reference TRBV30 and TRBJ2-3, the CDR3 gives the full variable domain: SQTIHQWPATLVQPVGSPLSLECTVEGTSNPNLYWYRQAAGRGLQLLFYSVGIGQISSEVPQNLSASRPQDRQFILSSKKLLLSDSGFYLCAWEPGTDTQYFGPGTRLTVL.

The chain links TRBV28 to TRBJ2-1; D perhaps matches TRBD1 (6 bases). Germline V gene data show CDR1 as MDHEN and CDR2 as SYDVKM. V lost 5 bases and J lost 2, with 16 bases in between. The CDR3 has 16 residues. The CDR3 nucleotides read TGTGCCAGCAGTGTCAGGGGAATAGGGGCCTACAATGAGCAGTTCTTC. Protein sequence: CASSVRGIGAYNEQFF.

V and J are TRBV6-1 and TRBJ2-7; 7 nucleotides agree with TRBD2. This CDR3 region has 16 residues. The germline V gene has CDR1 MNHNS and CDR2 SASEGT. The V gene end was trimmed by 2 bases and the J gene end by 0 bases; junction bases not matched to a gene: 7. The CDR3: CASSELRAGVSYEQYF. The CDR3, as DNA: TGTGCCAGCAGTGAACTAAGGGCGGGAGTCTCCTACGAGCAGTACTTC.

This clone was counted once. The same CDR3 arises from other DNA sequences in this sample as well. V gene TRBV13 combines with J gene TRBJ2-7, with D tentatively TRBD2 (6 bases). Germline CDR1 PRHDT, CDR2 FYEKMQ (reference sequence). This CDR3 region has 13 residues. V dropped 5 bases and J dropped 4 bases, with 12 bases sitting between them. The chain's CDR3 is CASSPGTLYEQYF. DNA for the CDR3: TGTGCCAGCAGCCCCGGGACTTTATACGAGCAGTACTTC.

The chain joins TRBV5-1 to TRBJ1-2; no clear D. The germline CDR1 and CDR2 sequences are SGHRS and YFSETQ. CDR3 length: 14 amino acids. Trimming removed 4 bases from V and 3 bases from J, with 13 bases in between. The CDR3 spells CASSPTFGDYGYTF. CDR3 DNA: TGCGCCAGCAGCCCCACATTTGGGGACTATGGCTACACCTTC.

The J gene is TRBJ1-1, the V gene TRBV18; 7 bases are a match to TRBD1. The germline V gene encodes CDR1 KGHSH and CDR2 LQKENI. This CDR3 has 13 amino acids. With 4 bases clipped from V and 5 bases from J, the junction kept 4 bases outside the gene matches. The CDR3 reads CASSLSRGTEAFF. CDR3 DNA: TGTGCCAGCTCACTAAGCAGGGGGACTGAAGCTTTCTTT.

The rearrangement uses TRBV6-5 and TRBJ2-2, with D perhaps TRBD2 (5 bases). Germline V CDR1 and CDR2: MNHEY, SVGAGI. The CDR3 runs to 14 residues. Deletions cut 1 base from V and 7 bases from J, with 10 bases between. The CDR3 region has the DNA TGTGCCAGCAGTTACTTCCGGGGAGTCGGGGAGCTGTTTTTT. Translation gives CASSYFRGVGELFF.

V gene TRBV6-1 combines with J gene TRBJ1-6; D remains unclear. V was pared by 4 bases and J by 18 bases, with 10 bases between. Germline V lookup: CDR1 MNHNS, CDR2 SASEGT. This CDR3 has 10 amino acids. The CDR3 coding sequence is TGTGCCAGCAGTGCTACCGCGACCCACTTT. Translating it yields CASSATATHF.

This sequence joins TRBV2 and TRBJ2-1; the D is unclear. CDR1 SNHLY and CDR2 FYNNEI come from the germline V gene. The CDR3 is 11 amino acids. V was cut by 4 bases and J by 10 bases, with 8 bases left in between. CDR3 bases: TGTGCCAGCAGTGTTTACCCAGAGCAGTTCTTC. Its protein product is CASSVYPEQFF. The variable domain in full, completed from reference TRBV2 and TRBJ2-1, reads EPEVTQTPSHQVTQMGQEVILRCVPISNHLYFYWYRQILGQKVEFLVSFYNNEISEKSEIFDDQFSVERPDGSNFTLKIRSTKLEDSAMYFCASSVYPEQFFGPGTRLTVL.

The rearrangement uses TRBV18 and TRBJ1-2; D is ambiguous. Germline V gives CDR1 KGHSH, CDR2 LQKENI. V was trimmed by 0 bases and J by 4 bases, leaving 9 bases between them. The CDR3 has 14 residues. CDR3: CASSPPENLYGYTF. CDR3 nucleotides: TGTGCCAGCTCACCACCGGAGAACCTCTATGGCTACACCTTC.

This chain joins TRBV9 and TRBJ2-7, with D possibly matching TRBD1 (6 bases). CDR1 is SGDLS, CDR2 YYNGEE, per germline. V lost 4 bases and J 0 bases, leaving 14 bases between the germline ends. The CDR3 runs 15 residues. DNA of the CDR3: TGTGCCAGCAGCCCTGACAGGCCGTCCTCCTACGAGCAGTACTTC. This codes for CASSPDRPSSYEQYF.

The gene calls are TRBV7-9 and TRBJ2-5, with D possibly TRBD2 on 6 matching bases. The J call may be faulty, since TRBJ2-7 better matches the DNA end. The CDR3 extends over 14 amino acids. CDR1 is SEHNR, CDR2 FQNEAQ, per germline (reference sequence). CDR3 in amino acids: CASSRGLALYEQYF. In DNA, the CDR3 is TGTGCCAGCAGCCGGGGACTTGCACTCTACGAGCAGTACTTC.

The CDR3 region is CASLPIGPALSAGELFF. DNA for the CDR3: TGTGCCAGCCTTCCCATCGGACCGGCTTTGAGCGCCGGGGAGCTGTTTTTT. The chain employs TRBV27 and TRBJ2-2; the D is unclear. CDR1 is MNHEY and CDR2 is SMNVEV in the germline V gene (reference sequence). V was cut by 8 bases and J by 6 bases, with 25 bases left in between. This CDR3 has 17 amino acids.

J is TRBJ2-5 and V is TRBV4-3; D gene ambiguous. This CDR3 comprises 15 residues. The V gene lost 0 bases and the J gene lost 4 bases, with 12 bases spanning the gap. Germline values: CDR1 LGHNA, CDR2 YSLEER. The CDR3 loop reads CASSQDWSIGETQYF. The DNA of the CDR3 is TGCGCCAGCAGCCAAGATTGGAGTATAGGAGAGACCCAGTACTTC.

The CDR3 region is CASIDRAGEKLFF. In nucleotides, the CDR3 is TGTGCCAGTATTGACAGGGCTGGGGAAAAACTGTTTTTT. V and J are TRBV19 and TRBJ1-4; 7 bases align to TRBD1. In germline, CDR1 is LNHDA, CDR2 SQIVND (reference sequence). This CDR3 has 13 amino acids. V dropped 7 bases and J dropped 8; count of bases not matched to a gene: 7. The full variable domain, its missing parts supplied by reference TRBV19 and TRBJ1-4, is DGGITQSPKYLFRKEGQNVTLSCEQNLNHDAMYWYRQDPGQGLRLIYYSQIVNDFQKGDIAEGYSVSREKKESFPLTVTSAQKNPTAFYLCASIDRAGEKLFFGSGTQLSVL.

V usage is TRBV7-9 and J usage is TRBJ2-5; D uncertain. The V end lost 2 bases, the J end lost 3 bases, and 10 bases lay between the germline ends. The CDR3 runs to 14 residues. Germline CDR1 reads SEHNR; CDR2 reads FQNEAQ (reference sequence). The CDR3 loop is CASSLSWAEETQYF. The CDR3, as DNA: TGTGCCAGCAGCTTAAGTTGGGCAGAAGAGACCCAGTACTTC.

The genes are TRBV7-2 and TRBJ2-6, with D hard to call. Germline assignment: CDR1 SGHTA and CDR2 FQGNSA. V was pared by 6 bases and J by 4 bases, with 13 bases between. CDR3 length: 15 amino acids. The CDR3 region is CASSLHSSGANVLTF. Written as DNA, the CDR3 is TGTGCCAGCAGTCTCCACTCTTCAGGGGCCAACGTCCTGACTTTC.

This clone is a singleton in its sample. The CDR3 protein is CASSQGLAGVEQYF. CDR3 coding DNA: TGCGCCAGCAGCCAAGGGCTAGCGGGAGTCGAGCAGTACTTC. The rearrangement links TRBV4-3 to TRBJ2-7; 10 bases agree with TRBD2. The CDR3 contains 14 residues. V shed 1 base, J shed 6 bases, and the junction held 3 bases outside the gene matches. The germline V gene has CDR1 LGHNA and CDR2 YSLEER.